The source of this T cell receptor beta chain is a study of blood T cell repertoires in COVID-19. The overall study: PBMCs, B-cell-depleted T cells, or T cells were the source of the cDNA or gDNA that made up the material.

V lost 4 bases and J lost 0, with 12 bases in between. This CDR3 is 15 amino acids long. Germline V gene data show CDR1 as KGHSH and CDR2 as LQKENI. Assay: immunoSEQ multiplex PCR; the TCRdb copy retains only in-frame clones and omits some. The sample carries approximately 500,000 clones, roughly 90% recorded once. This receptor was taken from a middle-aged woman who had recovered from COVID-19. The sequencing input was PBMCs or T cells enriched from blood (not recorded which). The rearrangement links TRBV18 to TRBJ1-1, with D tentatively TRBD1 (5 bases). The CDR3 reads CASSQGLTMNTEAFF. For the CDR3, the DNA is TGTGCCAGCTCACAGGGGTTGACCATGAACACTGAAGCTTTCTTT.